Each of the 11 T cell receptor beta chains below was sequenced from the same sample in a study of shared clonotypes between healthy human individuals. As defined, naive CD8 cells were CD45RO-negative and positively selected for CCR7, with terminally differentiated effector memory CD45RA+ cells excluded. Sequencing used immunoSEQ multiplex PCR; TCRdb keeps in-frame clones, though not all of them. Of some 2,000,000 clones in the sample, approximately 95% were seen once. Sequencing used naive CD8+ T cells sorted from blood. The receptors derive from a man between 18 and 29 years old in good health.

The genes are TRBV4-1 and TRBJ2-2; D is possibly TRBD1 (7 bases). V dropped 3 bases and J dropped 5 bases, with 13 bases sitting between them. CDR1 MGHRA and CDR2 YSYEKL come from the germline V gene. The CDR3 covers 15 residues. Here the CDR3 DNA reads TGCGCCAGCAGCCAGGAGGGACAGATGACCGGGGAGCTGTTTTTT. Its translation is CASSQEGQMTGELFF.

CDR3 region: CASSPIAPTGISSNQPQHF. DNA for the CDR3: TGTGCCAGCAGTCCTATCGCCCCGACAGGGATTAGCAGCAATCAGCCCCAGCATTTT. The gene calls are TRBV27 and TRBJ1-5; 7 bases agree with TRBD1. With 5 bases clipped from V and 1 base from J, the junction kept 17 bases outside the gene matches. CDR1 and CDR2 from the germline V gene are MNHEY and SMNVEV (reference sequence). The CDR3 runs 19 residues.

CDR3 DNA sequence: TGTGCCAGTACCGGGACAGGTTATAGCAATCAGCCCCAGCATTTT. Translating gives CASTGTGYSNQPQHF. J is TRBJ1-5 and V is TRBV19; TRBD1 aligns across 8 bases. The CDR3 is 15 amino acids. The germline gives CDR1 LNHDA, CDR2 SQIVND (reference sequence). The ends lost 7 bases at V and 0 bases at J; junction bases unmatched: 5.

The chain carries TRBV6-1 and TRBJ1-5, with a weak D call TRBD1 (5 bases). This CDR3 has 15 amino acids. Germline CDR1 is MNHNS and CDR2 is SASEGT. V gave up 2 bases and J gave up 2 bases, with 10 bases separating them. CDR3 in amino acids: CASSEWGYGNQPQHF. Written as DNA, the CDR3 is TGTGCCAGCAGTGAATGGGGGTACGGCAATCAGCCCCAGCATTTT.

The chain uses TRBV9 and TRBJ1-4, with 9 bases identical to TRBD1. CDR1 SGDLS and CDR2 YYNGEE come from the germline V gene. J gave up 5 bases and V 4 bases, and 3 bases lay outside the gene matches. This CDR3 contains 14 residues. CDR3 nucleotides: TGTGCCAGCAGCCTCGGGACAGGGAATGAAAAACTGTTTTTT. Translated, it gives CASSLGTGNEKLFF. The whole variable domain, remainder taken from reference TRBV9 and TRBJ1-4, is DSGVTQTPKHLITATGQRVTLRCSPRSGDLSVYWYQQSLDQGLQFLIQYYNGEERAKGNILERFSAQQFPDLHSELNLSSLELGDSALYFCASSLGTGNEKLFFGSGTQLSVL.

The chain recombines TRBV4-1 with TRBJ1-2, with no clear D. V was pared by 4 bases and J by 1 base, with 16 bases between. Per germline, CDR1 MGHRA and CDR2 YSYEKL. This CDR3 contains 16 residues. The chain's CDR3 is CASSPKQTGLNYGYTF. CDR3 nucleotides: TGCGCCAGCAGCCCCAAACAGACTGGGCTTAACTATGGCTACACCTTC.

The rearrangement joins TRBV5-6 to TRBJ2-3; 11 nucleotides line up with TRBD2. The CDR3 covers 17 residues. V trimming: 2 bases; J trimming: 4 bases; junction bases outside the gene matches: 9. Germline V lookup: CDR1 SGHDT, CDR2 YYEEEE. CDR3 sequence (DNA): TGTGCCAGCAGCTTAGCTAGCGGGGGGCCCTGGTCAGATACGCAGTATTTT. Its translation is CASSLASGGPWSDTQYF. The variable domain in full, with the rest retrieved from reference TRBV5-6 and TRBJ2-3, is DAGVTQSPTHLIKTRGQQVTLRCSPKSGHDTVSWYQQALGQGPQFIFQYYEEEERQRGNFPDRFSGHQFPNYSSELNVNALLLGDSALYLCASSLASGGPWSDTQYFGPGTRLTVL.

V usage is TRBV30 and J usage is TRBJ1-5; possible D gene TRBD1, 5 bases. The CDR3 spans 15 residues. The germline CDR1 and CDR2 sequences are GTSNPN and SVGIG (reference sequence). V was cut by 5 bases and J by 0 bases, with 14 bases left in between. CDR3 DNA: TGTGCCTGGGGGGCAGAAAATTATAGCAATCAGCCCCAGCATTTT. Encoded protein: CAWGAENYSNQPQHF.

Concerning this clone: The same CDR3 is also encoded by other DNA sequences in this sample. CDR3 loop: CASSFVAGTYEQYF. The DNA of the CDR3 is TGTGCCAGCAGTTTTGTCGCGGGGACCTACGAGCAGTACTTC. The rearrangement uses TRBV27 and TRBJ2-7; weak D call: TRBD2 (6 bases). The CDR3 runs to 14 residues. CDR1 is MNHEY, CDR2 SMNVEV, per germline (reference sequence). Trimming cost V 3 bases and J 2 bases, with 11 bases left between them.

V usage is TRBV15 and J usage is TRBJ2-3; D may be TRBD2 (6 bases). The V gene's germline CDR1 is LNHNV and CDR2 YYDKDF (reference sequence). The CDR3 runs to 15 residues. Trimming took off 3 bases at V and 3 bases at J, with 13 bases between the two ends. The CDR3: CATSSVVGRTDTQYF. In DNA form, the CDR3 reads TGTGCCACCAGCAGTGTCGTGGGGAGGACAGATACGCAGTATTTT.

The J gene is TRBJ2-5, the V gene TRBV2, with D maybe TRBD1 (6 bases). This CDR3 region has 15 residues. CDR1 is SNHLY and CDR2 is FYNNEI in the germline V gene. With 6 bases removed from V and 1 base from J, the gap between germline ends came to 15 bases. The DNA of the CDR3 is TGTGCCAGCAGGGATGTAATGGGGGCCCAAGAGACCCAGTACTTC. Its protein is CASRDVMGAQETQYF.